Sequencing of this T cell receptor beta chain was carried out in a study of OX40 agonist ivuxolimab in advanced cancers. Study-level results: On average, a greater number of expanded clones characterised CD8+ T cells relative to CD4+.

Regarding this clone: The antigen remains unidentified.

Here immunoSEQ multiplex PCR was the method, and the copy in TCRdb shows in-frame clones only, minus some. Seen here are some 57,000 clones, 80% to 90% observed once, and the top ten hold 1.2%. The sequence derives from an adult with an advanced solid tumor such as melanoma, head and neck, liver or kidney cancer. The sequencing here drew on CD4+ or CD8+ T cells sorted from blood, taken in a trial of the OX40 agonist ivuxolimab.

The CDR3 is CSVEGVNNEQFF. As DNA, the CDR3 is TGCAGCGTTGAAGGCGTTAACAATGAGCAGTTCTTC. This sequence joins TRBV29-1 and TRBJ2-1, with D hard to call. The CDR3 loop spans 12 amino acids. Germline V lookup: CDR1 SQVTM, CDR2 ANQGSEA. V was trimmed by 1 base and J by 5 bases, leaving 6 bases between them.